Detailed here is one TCR beta chain. This clonotype has only a few counts. Which antigen it targets is not known. One base away there is no much larger clone; base qualities are not given. These data come from a study of T-cell memory formation after mild COVID-19 (dated by TCRdb to the early 2020s). For the study in its entirety: TCR sequence clusters from the two donors were found to be largely donor specific. T-cell clones expanding and contracting after mild COVID-19 in a couple of donors were tracked by longitudinal TCRalpha and TCRbeta repertoire sequencing. The cohort comprised two young, previously healthy adult volunteers, one female and one male. The research as a whole found: Some responding clones were found in pre-infection memory, which suggests that pre-existing cross-reactive memory T cells took part in the SARS-CoV-2 response. Whether the second-wave clones peaking on day 37 were SARS-CoV-2 specific was not confirmed. Only a couple of mild cases were covered by the study, and larger cohorts that include severe cases with pre-infection samples were considered necessary. Contracting CD4+ clones turned up mainly in the CM and EM memory subsets, whereas EMRA was where CD8+ clones were enriched. Clones that contracted from day 15 to 85 showed balanced CD4/CD8 phenotypes, whereas a second wave of clones that expanded from day 15 to 37 leaned towards CD4+.

Ficoll-Paque density gradient centrifugation was used to isolate PBMCs. V is pruned by 6 bases and J by 7 bases, leaving 15 bases of the junction without a gene match. The CDR3 measures 17 amino acids from cysteine to valine. Just the 51-base CDR3 DNA is kept, in frame starting at base 1. CDR1 and CDR2, looked up from the germline V gene, are MNHEY and SVGAGI. Sequencer: Illumina NovaSeq 6000. cDNA libraries for TCRalpha and TCRbeta were prepared by 5'RACE using constant-segment primers, with sample barcodes and unique molecular identifiers added. Trizol reagent was used to extract RNA from every sample. Libraries were amplified in two PCR steps, with a second sample barcode and Illumina TruSeq adapters added in the second step. The libraries were sequenced on an Illumina NovaSeq using 2 x 150 bp paired-end reads. The study's processing was this. Demultiplexing of reads and collapsing into UMI-guided consensus sequences were performed with migec v1.2.7. Using mixcr v2.1.11, UMI consensuses were aligned to TRA and TRB V and J templates and then assembled into clonotypes. A clonotype was counted as expanded or contracted only if both edgeR and NoisET called the change significant, with noise models trained on biological replicates. edgeR calls used a false discovery rate-adjusted p below 0.01 and a log2 fold-change threshold of 1. PCA with hierarchical clustering of max-normalized trajectories of the 1000 most abundant clonotypes was used as exploratory dynamics analysis. The CD4 or CD8 phenotype of responding clones was assigned using the separately sequenced CD4+ and CD8+ repertoires. TCRdb ran its own pipeline on the public reads, namely fastp trimming at Q25 and MiXCR clone calling, and kept in-frame beta chains. Rows with one shared CDR3 protein collapse into an entry with the most common genes and DNA. The authors' filters were not applied to this entry. A total of about 260,000 distinct CDR3 sequences appear in this sample, around 15% of them only once. The top ten hold roughly 22% of the sample.

The sequence derives from a man aged 18-30 years who had mild COVID-19 (a few samples of this study predate the infection). The sample titles of this study are shuffled in the database, so cell type and time point are left out; the donor was told from shared clones. The sequence is built from TRBV6-5 and TRBJ2-7; 13 bases in the junction line up with TRBD2. Sequencing used PBMCs or a T cell subset sorted from them (not recorded which). The CDR3 sequence is CASRPGLAGRGAWEQYV. The nucleotides read TGTGCCAGCAGGCCGGGACTAGCGGGGCGAGGCGCTTGGGAGCAGTACGTC.